This TCR beta chain was documented in a study of shared clonotypes between healthy human individuals. General observations from the study: Relative to clonotypes present in all four donors, those not shared had lower generation probabilities.

The germline CDR1 and CDR2 sequences are SGHTA and FQGTGA. CDR3 size: 15 residues. Trimming took off 0 bases at V and 3 bases at J, with 12 bases between the two ends. The authors divided CD4+ cells into CD45RA+ naive and CD45RA-negative memory subsets. Note on this clone: Its antigen is as yet unknown.

The data were produced by immunoSEQ multiplex PCR, yet TCRdb's version contains in-frame clones alone and is incomplete. The table shows roughly 2.2 million clones, with around 92% occurring only once. The TCR was taken from a man aged 18 to 30 in good health. Some clones in this sample may be carry-over from other donors' samples. Sequences were obtained from naive CD4+ T cells from PBMCs. The subset is: CD45RA+ positively selected. This rearrangement joins TRBV7-3 to TRBJ2-7; TRBD1 might be the D (5 bases). The CDR3 loop is CASSLTGQPLYEQYF. CDR3 nucleotides: TGTGCCAGCAGCTTAACCGGACAACCCCTCTACGAGCAGTACTTC.